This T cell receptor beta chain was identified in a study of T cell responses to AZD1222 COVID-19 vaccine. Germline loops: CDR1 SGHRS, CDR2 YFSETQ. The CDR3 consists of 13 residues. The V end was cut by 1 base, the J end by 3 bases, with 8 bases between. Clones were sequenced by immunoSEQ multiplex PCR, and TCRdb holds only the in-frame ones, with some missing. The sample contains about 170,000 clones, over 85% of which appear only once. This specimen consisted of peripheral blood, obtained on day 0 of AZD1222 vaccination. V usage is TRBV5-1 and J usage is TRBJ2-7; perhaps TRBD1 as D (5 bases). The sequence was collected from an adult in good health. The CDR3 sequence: CASSLRQGYEQYF. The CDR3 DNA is TGCGCCAGCAGCTTGAGGCAGGGCTACGAGCAGTACTTC.